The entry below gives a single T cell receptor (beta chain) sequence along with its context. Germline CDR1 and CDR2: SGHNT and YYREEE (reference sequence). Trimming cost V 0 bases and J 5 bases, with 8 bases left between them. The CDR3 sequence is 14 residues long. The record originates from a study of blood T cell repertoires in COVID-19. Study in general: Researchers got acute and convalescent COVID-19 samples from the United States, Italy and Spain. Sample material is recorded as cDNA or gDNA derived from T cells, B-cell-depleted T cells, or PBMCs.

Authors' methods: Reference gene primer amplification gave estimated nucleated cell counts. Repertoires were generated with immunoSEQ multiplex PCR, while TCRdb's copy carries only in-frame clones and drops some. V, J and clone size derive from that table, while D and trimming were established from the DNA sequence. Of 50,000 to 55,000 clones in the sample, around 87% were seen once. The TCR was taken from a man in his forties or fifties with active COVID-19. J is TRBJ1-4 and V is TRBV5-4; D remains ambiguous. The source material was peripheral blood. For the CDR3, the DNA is TGTGCCAGCAGCTTGGATCTTGGCAATGAAAAACTGTTTTTT. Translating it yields CASSLDLGNEKLFF. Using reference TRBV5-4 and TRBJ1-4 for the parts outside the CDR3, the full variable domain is ETGVTQSPTHLIKTRGQQVTLRCSSQSGHNTVSWYQQALGQGPQFIFQYYREEENGRGNFPPRFSGLQFPNYSSELNVNALELDDSALYLCASSLDLGNEKLFFGSGTQLSVL.